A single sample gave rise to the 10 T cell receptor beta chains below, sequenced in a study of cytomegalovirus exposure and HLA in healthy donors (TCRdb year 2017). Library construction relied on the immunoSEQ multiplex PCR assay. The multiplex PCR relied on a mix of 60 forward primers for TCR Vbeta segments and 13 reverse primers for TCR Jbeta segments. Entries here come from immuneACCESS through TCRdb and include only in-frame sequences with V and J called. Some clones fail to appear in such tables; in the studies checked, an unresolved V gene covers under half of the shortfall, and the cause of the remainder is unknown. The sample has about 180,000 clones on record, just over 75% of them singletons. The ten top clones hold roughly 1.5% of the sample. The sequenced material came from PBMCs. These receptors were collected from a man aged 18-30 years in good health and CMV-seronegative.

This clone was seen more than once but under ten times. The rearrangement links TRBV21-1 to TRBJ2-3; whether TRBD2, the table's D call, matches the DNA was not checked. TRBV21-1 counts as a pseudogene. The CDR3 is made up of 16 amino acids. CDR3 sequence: CASSGHGRARADTQYF. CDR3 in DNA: TGTGCCAGCAGCGGGCATGGGAGGGCTAGGGCAGATACGCAGTATTTT.

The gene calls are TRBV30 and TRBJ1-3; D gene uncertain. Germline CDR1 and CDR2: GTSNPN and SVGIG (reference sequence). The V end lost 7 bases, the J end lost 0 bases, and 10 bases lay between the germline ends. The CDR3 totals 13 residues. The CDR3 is CAFSTFSGNTIYF. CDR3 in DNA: TGTGCCTTTAGTACGTTCTCTGGAAACACCATATATTTT.

The DNA for the CDR3 is TGTGCCACCAGCAGAGATTTGACAGGGCATGGCTACACCTTC. Its translation is CATSRDLTGHGYTF. This chain joins TRBV15 and TRBJ1-2, with TRBD1 identical over 7 bases. The J segment lost 6 bases and the V segment lost 0 bases, leaving 4 bases of the junction unmatched. The CDR3 length is 14 residues. Germline values: CDR1 LNHNV, CDR2 YYDKDF (reference sequence).

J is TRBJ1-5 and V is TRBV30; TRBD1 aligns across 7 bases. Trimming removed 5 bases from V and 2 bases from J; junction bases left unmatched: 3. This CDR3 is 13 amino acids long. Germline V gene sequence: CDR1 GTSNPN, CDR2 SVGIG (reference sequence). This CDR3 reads CAWGGQGNQPQHF. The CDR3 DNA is TGTGCCTGGGGAGGACAGGGCAATCAGCCCCAGCATTTT.

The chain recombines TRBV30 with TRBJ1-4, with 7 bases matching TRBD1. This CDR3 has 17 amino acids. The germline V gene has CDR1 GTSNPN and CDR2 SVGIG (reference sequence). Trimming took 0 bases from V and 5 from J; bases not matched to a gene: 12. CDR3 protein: CAWSVGQVVGTNEKLFF. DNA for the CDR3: TGTGCCTGGAGTGTCGGACAGGTAGTGGGTACGAATGAAAAACTGTTTTTT.

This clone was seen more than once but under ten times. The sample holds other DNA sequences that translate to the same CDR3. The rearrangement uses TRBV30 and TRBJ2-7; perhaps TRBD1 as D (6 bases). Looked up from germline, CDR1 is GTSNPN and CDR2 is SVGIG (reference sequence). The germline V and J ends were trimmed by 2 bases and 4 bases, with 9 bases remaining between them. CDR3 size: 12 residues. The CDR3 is CAWSLQGYEQYF. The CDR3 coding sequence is TGTGCCTGGAGTTTACAGGGTTACGAGCAGTACTTC.

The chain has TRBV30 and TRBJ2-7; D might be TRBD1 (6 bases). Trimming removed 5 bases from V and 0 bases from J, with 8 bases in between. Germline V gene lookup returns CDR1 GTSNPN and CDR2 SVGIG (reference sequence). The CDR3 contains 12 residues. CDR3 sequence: CAWDRNSYEQYF. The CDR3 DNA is TGTGCCTGGGACAGGAACTCCTACGAGCAGTACTTC.

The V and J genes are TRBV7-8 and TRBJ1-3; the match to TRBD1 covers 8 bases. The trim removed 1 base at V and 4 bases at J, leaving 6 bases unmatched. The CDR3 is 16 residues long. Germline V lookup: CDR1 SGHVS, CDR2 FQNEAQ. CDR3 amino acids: CASSLGQGARGNTIYF. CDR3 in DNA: TGTGCCAGCAGCTTAGGTCAGGGGGCGCGGGGAAACACCATATATTTT.

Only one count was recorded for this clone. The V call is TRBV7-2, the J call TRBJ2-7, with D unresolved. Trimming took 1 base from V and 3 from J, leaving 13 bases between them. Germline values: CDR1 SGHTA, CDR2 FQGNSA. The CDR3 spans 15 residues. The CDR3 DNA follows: TGTGCCAGCAGCTTAGAGCGTTGGATTGGCTACGAGCAGTACTTC. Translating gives CASSLERWIGYEQYF.

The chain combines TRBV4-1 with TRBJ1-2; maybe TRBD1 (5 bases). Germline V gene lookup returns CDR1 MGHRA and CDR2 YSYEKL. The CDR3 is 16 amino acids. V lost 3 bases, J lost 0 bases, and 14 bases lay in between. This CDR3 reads CASSQVGGGANYGYTF. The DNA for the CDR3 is TGCGCCAGCAGCCAGGTCGGGGGGGGAGCTAACTATGGCTACACCTTC.